A single sample gave rise to the 6 T cell receptor beta chains below, sequenced in a study of type 1 and type 2 diabetes patients. Amplification started from genomic DNA. The TCR beta CDR3 region was amplified using 30 forward and 13 reverse primers. TCRdb re-analysed the multiplex PCR reads in MiXCR, keeping a single row per CDR3 protein. The sample carries 280,000 or so distinct CDR3 sequences, 40% to 50% recorded once. Source material: peripheral blood mononuclear cells (PBMCs). Every receptor here comes from a young man with type 2 diabetes.

V is TRBV19 and J is TRBJ1-1; D perhaps matches TRBD1 (6 bases). The CDR3 sequence is 14 residues long. From germline, CDR1 is LNHDA and CDR2 SQIVND (reference sequence). Between the trimmed V and J ends, which lost 9 bases and 3 bases, there was a span of 17 bases. CDR3 amino acids: CASRPRGGHTEAFF. The DNA of the CDR3 is TGTGCCAGCAGACCCCGGGGGGGGCACACTGAAGCTTTCTTT.

This clonotype was seen only once. The chain employs TRBV20-1 and TRBJ2-7; a possible D gene is TRBD1 (6 bases). This CDR3 has 12 amino acids. The V end was cut by 6 bases, the J end by 1 base, with 10 bases between. The V gene's germline CDR1 is DFQATT and CDR2 SNEGSKA (reference sequence). The CDR3 region is CSATRGSYEQYF. CDR3 coding DNA: TGCAGTGCCACAAGGGGGTCCTACGAGCAGTACTTC.

The chain has TRBV30 and TRBJ2-5, with D perhaps TRBD2 (6 bases). Trimming shortened V by 7 bases and J by 2 bases, and 14 bases separated the two germline ends. The V gene's germline CDR1 is GTSNPN and CDR2 SVGIG (reference sequence). This CDR3 comprises 13 residues. CDR3 sequence (DNA): TGTGCCTCCGAACAGGCGGGACAAGAGACCCAGTACTTC. This codes for CASEQAGQETQYF.

In this sample, this clonotype turned up a few times. The chain has TRBV7-3 and TRBJ2-3; D may be TRBD1 or TRBD2 (6 bases each). Trimming cost V 2 bases and J 0 bases, with 18 bases left between them. The germline gives CDR1 SGHTA, CDR2 FQGTGA. The CDR3 is 18 residues long. The CDR3 nucleotides read TGTGCCAGCAGCTTAGTGGGGGGCGACTCCTTCAGCACAGATACGCAGTATTTT. Amino acids: CASSLVGGDSFSTDTQYF. The full variable domain, with the rest looked up from reference TRBV7-3 and TRBJ2-3, is GAGVSQTPSNKVTEKGKYVELRCDPISGHTALYWYRQSLGQGPEFLIYFQGTGAADDSGLPNDRFFAVRPEGSVSTLKIQRTERGDSAVYLCASSLVGGDSFSTDTQYFGPGTRLTVL.

This clonotype came up once. One base away lies a much larger clone, so this may be a sequencing read error. The conserved final phenylalanine or tryptophan is absent from the CDR3, which likely points to a read error. This chain uses TRBV15 with TRBJ2-7; D unclear. The CDR3 spans 14 residues. CDR1 and CDR2 from the germline V gene are LNHNV and YYDKDF (reference sequence). Trimming took 0 bases from V and 2 from J, leaving 8 bases between them. This CDR3 reads CATSRDSGPYEQYL. DNA of the CDR3: TGTGCCACCAGCAGAGATTCTGGTCCCTACGAGCAGTACCTC.

The V call is TRBV20-1, the J call TRBJ2-5; TRBD2 aligns across 12 bases. There are 14 residues in the CDR3. CDR1 and CDR2 from the germline V gene are DFQATT and SNEGSKA (reference sequence). Trimming at V came to 7 bases and at J to 7 bases, leaving 10 bases not matched to a gene. The CDR3 DNA is TGCAGTGTTCGGACTAGCGGGACGTTATTGACCCAGTACTTC. Residues: CSVRTSGTLLTQYF.